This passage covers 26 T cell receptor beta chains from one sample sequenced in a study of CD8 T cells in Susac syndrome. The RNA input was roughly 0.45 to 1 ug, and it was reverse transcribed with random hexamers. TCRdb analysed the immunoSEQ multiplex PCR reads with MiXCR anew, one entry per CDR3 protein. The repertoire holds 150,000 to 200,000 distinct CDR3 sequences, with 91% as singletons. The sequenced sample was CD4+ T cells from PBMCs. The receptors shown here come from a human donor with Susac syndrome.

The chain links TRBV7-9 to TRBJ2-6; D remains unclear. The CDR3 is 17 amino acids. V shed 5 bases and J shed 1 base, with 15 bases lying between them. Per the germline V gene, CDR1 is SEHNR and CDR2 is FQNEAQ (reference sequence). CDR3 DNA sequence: TGTGCCAGCAGCCTCCGGGCCGGTAGGTCTGGGGCCAACGTCCTGACTTTC. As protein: CASSLRAGRSGANVLTF.

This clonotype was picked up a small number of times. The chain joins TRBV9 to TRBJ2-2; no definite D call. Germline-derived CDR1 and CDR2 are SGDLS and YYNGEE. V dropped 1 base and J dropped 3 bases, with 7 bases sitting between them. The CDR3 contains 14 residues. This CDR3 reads CASSVNRDTGELFF. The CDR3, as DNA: TGTGCCAGCAGCGTAAATCGGGACACCGGGGAGCTGTTTTTT.

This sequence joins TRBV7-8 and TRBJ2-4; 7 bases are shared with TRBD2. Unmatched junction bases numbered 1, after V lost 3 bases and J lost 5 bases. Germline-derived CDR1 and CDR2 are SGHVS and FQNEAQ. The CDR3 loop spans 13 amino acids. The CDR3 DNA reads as TGTGCCAGCAGCTTTGCGGGGGAAAACATTCAGTACTTC. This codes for CASSFAGENIQYF.

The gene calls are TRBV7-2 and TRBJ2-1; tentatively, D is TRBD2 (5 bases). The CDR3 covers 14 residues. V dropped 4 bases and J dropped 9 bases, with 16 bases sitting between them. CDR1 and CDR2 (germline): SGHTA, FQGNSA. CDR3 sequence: CASSSVGREGEQFF. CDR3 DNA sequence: TGTGCCAGCAGCTCAGTAGGGCGTGAGGGTGAGCAGTTCTTC.

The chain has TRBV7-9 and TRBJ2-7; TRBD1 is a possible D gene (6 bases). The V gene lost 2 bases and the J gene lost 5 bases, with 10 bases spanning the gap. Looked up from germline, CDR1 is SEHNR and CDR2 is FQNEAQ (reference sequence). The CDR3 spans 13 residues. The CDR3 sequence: CASSLRQVDEQYF. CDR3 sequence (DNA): TGTGCCAGCAGCTTACGACAGGTCGACGAGCAGTACTTC. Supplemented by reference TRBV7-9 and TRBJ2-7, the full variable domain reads DTGVSQNPRHKITKRGQNVTFRCDPISEHNRLYWYRQTLGQGPEFLTYFQNEAQLEKSRLLSDRFSAERPKGSFSTLEIQRTEQGDSAMYLCASSLRQVDEQYFGPGTRLTVT.

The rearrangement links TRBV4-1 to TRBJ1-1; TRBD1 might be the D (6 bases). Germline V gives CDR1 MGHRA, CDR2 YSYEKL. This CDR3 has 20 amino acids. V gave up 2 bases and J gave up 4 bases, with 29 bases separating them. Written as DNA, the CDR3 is TGCGCCAGCAGCCAATTCCGTTTACAGGGTATCAAGATTCGGACCACTGAAGCTTTCTTT. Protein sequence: CASSQFRLQGIKIRTTEAFF.

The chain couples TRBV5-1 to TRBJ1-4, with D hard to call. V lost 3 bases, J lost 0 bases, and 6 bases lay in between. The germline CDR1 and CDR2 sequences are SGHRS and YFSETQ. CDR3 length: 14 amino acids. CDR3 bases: TGCGCCAGCAGCTCCTCAGCAACTAATGAAAAACTGTTTTTT. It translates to CASSSSATNEKLFF.

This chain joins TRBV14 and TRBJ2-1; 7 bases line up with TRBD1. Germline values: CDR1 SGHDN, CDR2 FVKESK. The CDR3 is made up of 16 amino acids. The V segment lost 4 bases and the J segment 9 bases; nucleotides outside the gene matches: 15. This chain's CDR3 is CASSRDSSGHYGEQFF. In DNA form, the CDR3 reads TGTGCCAGCAGCCGGGACAGCTCTGGTCACTACGGTGAGCAGTTCTTC.

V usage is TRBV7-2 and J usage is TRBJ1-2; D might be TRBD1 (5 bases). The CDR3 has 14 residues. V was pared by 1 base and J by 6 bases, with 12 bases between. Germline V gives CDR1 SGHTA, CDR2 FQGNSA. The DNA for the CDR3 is TGTGCCAGCAGCTTAGAGGGGTTGTACAATGGCTACACCTTC. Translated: CASSLEGLYNGYTF.

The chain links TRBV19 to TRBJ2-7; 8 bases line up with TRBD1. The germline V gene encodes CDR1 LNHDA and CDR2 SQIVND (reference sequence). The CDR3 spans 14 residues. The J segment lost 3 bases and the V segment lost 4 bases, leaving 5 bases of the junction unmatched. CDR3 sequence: CASSTPGQVYEQYF. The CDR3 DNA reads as TGTGCCAGTAGTACTCCGGGACAGGTCTACGAGCAGTACTTC. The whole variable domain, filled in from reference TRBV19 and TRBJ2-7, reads DGGITQSPKYLFRKEGQNVTLSCEQNLNHDAMYWYRQDPGQGLRLIYYSQIVNDFQKGDIAEGYSVSREKKESFPLTVTSAQKNPTAFYLCASSTPGQVYEQYFGPGTRLTVT.

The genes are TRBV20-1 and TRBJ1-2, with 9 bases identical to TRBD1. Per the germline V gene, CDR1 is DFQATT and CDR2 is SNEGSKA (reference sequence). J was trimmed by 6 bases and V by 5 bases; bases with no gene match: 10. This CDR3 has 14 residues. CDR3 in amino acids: CSASTGGGFNGYTF. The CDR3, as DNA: TGCAGTGCTTCTACAGGGGGCGGTTTTAATGGCTACACCTTC.

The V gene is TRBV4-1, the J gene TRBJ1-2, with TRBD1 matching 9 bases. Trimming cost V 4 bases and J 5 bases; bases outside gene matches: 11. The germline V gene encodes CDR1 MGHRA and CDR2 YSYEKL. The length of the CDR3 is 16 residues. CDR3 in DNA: TGCGCCAGCAGCCGGGGACAGGGAGGAGAGGGATATGGCTACACCTTC. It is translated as CASSRGQGGEGYGYTF.

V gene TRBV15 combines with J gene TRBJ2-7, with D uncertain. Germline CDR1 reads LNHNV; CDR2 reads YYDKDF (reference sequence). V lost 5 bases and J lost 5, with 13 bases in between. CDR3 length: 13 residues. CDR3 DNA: TGTGCCACCAGCTATCGTTCCCAGGACGAGCAGTACTTC. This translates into CATSYRSQDEQYF.

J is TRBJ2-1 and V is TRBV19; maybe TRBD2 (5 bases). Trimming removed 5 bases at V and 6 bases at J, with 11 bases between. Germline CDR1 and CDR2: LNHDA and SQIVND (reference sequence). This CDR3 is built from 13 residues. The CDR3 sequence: CASSASIGNEQFF. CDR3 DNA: TGTGCCAGTAGTGCTAGCATCGGCAATGAGCAGTTCTTC.

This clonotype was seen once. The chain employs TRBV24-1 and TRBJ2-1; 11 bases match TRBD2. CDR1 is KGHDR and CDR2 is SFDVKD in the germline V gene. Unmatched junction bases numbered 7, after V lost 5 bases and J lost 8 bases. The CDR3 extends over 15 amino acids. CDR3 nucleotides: TGTGCCACCAGTGCTACTAGCGGGAGATTCGATGAGCAGTTCTTC. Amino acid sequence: CATSATSGRFDEQFF.

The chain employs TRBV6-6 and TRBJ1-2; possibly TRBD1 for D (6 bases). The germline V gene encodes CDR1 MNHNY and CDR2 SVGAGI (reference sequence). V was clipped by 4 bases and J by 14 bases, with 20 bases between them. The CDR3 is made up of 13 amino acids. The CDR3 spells CASSLDRPWCDTF. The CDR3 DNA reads TGTGCCAGCAGTTTGGACAGACCATGGTGTGATACCTTC.

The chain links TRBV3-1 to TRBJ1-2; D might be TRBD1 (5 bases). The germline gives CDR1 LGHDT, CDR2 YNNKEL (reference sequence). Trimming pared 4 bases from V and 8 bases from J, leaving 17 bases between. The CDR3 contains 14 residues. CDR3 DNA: TGTGCCAGCAGCCGCAAAGGGGCGTCCGGAGGCTACACCTTC. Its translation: CASSRKGASGGYTF.

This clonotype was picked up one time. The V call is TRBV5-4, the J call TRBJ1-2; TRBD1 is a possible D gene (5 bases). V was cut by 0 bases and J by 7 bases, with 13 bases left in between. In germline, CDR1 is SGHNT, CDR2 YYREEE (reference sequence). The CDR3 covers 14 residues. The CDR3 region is CASSLEQRGPGYTF. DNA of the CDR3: TGTGCCAGCAGCTTGGAACAGCGGGGCCCTGGCTACACCTTC.

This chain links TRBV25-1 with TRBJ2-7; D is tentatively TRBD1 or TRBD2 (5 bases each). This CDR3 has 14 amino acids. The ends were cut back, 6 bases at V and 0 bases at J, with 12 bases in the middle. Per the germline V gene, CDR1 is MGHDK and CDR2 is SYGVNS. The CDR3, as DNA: TGTGCCAGCAGCGAGGTGGGGACCTCCTACGAGCAGTACTTC. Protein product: CASSEVGTSYEQYF.

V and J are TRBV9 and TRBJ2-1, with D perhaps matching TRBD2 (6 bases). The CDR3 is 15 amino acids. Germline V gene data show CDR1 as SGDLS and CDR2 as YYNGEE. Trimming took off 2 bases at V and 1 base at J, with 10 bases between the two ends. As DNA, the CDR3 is TGTGCCAGCAGCGTTCTTAGCGGTTCCTACAATGAGCAGTTCTTC. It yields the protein CASSVLSGSYNEQFF. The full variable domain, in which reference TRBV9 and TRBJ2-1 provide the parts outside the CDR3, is DSGVTQTPKHLITATGQRVTLRCSPRSGDLSVYWYQQSLDQGLQFLIQYYNGEERAKGNILERFSAQQFPDLHSELNLSSLELGDSALYFCASSVLSGSYNEQFFGPGTRLTVL.

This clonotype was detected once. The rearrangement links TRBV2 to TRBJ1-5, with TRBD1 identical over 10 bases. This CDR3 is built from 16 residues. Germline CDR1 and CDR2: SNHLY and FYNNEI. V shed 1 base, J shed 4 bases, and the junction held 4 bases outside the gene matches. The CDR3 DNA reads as TGTGCCAGCAGTGAAGTGTTGGGACAGGGGAATCAGCCCCAGCATTTT. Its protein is CASSEVLGQGNQPQHF.

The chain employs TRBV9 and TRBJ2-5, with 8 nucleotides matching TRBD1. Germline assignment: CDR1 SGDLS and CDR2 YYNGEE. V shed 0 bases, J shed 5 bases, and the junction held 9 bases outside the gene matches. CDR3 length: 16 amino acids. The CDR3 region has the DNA TGTGCCAGCAGCGTAGCTTTGCAGGGGGCCGACGAGACCCAGTACTTC. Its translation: CASSVALQGADETQYF.

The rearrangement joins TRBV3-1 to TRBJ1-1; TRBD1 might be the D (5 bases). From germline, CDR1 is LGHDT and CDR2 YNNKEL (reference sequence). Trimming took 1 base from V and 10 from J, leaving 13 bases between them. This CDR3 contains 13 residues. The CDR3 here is CASSQVVGRGAFF. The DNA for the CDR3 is TGTGCCAGCAGCCAAGTTGTGGGGCGCGGAGCTTTCTTT.

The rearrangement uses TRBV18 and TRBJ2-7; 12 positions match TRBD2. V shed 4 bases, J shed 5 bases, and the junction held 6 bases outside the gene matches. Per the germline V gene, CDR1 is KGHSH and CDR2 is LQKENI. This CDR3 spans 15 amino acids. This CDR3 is CASSRSSGRENEQYF. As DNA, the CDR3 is TGTGCCAGCTCACGTTCTAGCGGGAGGGAGAACGAGCAGTACTTC. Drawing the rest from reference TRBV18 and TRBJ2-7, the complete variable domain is NAGVMQNPRHLVRRRGQEARLRCSPMKGHSHVYWYRQLPEEGLKFMVYLQKENIIDESGMPKERFSAEFPKEGPSILRIQQVVRGDSAAYFCASSRSSGRENEQYFGPGTRLTVT.

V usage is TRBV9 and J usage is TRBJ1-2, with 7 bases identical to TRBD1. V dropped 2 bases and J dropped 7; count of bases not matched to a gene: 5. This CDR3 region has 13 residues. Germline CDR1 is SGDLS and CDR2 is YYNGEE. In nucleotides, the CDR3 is TGTGCCAGCAGCGTCCGACAGGGCGGTGGCTACACCTTC. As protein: CASSVRQGGGYTF.

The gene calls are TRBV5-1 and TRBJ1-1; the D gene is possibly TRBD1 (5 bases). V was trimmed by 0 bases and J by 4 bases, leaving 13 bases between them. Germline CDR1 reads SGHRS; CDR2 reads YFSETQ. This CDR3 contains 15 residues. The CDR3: CASSLESGPGTEAFF. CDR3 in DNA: TGCGCCAGCAGCTTGGAGTCAGGGCCGGGCACTGAAGCTTTCTTT.